These 30 T cell receptor beta chains were sequenced from one sample in a study of blood T cells in healthy people across ages. A second PCR, run for about 7 to 11 cycles, used a sample-barcoded 5' primer plus a J-beta primer mix. One entry per CDR3 protein results from TCRdb running MiXCR on the 5' RACE reads. The table lists hundreds of thousands of distinct CDR3 sequences, just over 55% of them singletons, with 20% to 30% in the top ten. The specimen sequenced was blood. The receptor set was obtained from a middle-aged man in good health.

In this sample, this clonotype turned up a few times. The V call is TRBV7-6, the J call TRBJ2-6, with D hard to call. Looked up from germline, CDR1 is SGHVS and CDR2 is FNYEAQ. The V and J ends lost 5 bases and 4 bases respectively, with 9 bases between them. The CDR3 loop spans 14 amino acids. CDR3 loop: CASSPYRGANVLTF. The CDR3 bases are TGTGCCAGCAGCCCCTATAGAGGGGCCAACGTCCTGACTTTC.

This clonotype was seen a handful of times. This chain joins TRBV5-1 and TRBJ2-1, with 8 nucleotides matching TRBD2. The junction had 21 bases not matched to a gene; V was cut back by 4 bases and J by 0 bases. The CDR3 covers 21 residues. Germline V lookup: CDR1 SGHRS, CDR2 YFSETQ. CDR3 coding DNA: TGCGCCAGCAGCCCGGAAGAAGGGGGTAGCGGGACCCGCGGCTCCTACAATGAGCAGTTCTTC. It specifies CASSPEEGGSGTRGSYNEQFF.

V usage is TRBV9 and J usage is TRBJ1-2; D is uncertain. The length of the CDR3 is 12 residues. Germline assignment: CDR1 SGDLS and CDR2 YYNGEE. The ends were cut back, 3 bases at V and 4 bases at J, with 7 bases in the middle. CDR3 sequence reads: CASSAGRYGYTF. CDR3 DNA sequence: TGTGCCAGCAGCGCCGGTCGCTATGGCTACACCTTC.

DNA of the CDR3: TGCGCCAGCAGCTTGGAACCAGGGAATGAAAAACTGTTTTTT. Its protein product is CASSLEPGNEKLFF. The rearrangement uses TRBV5-1 and TRBJ1-4; D is possibly TRBD1 (5 bases). With 0 bases removed from V and 5 bases from J, the gap between germline ends came to 8 bases. This CDR3 spans 14 amino acids. Germline V gene data show CDR1 as SGHRS and CDR2 as YFSETQ.

Only a few counts were recorded for this clonotype. This chain joins TRBV10-3 and TRBJ2-4, with TRBD2 as a possible D gene (6 bases). Trimming cost V 2 bases and J 4 bases, with 9 bases left between them. Per germline, CDR1 ENHRY and CDR2 SYGVKD. The CDR3 totals 14 residues. The CDR3 here is CAISEGTDKNIQYF. CDR3 DNA sequence: TGTGCCATCAGTGAGGGGACTGATAAAAACATTCAGTACTTC.

The chain combines TRBV7-2 with TRBJ2-1; 7 bases are shared with TRBD1. Trimming removed 5 bases from V and 7 bases from J; junction bases left unmatched: 8. The CDR3 length is 14 residues. Per germline, CDR1 SGHTA and CDR2 FQGNSA. CDR3 in amino acids: CASSPDRSRNEQFF. Written as DNA, the CDR3 is TGTGCCAGCAGCCCGGACAGGTCTAGGAATGAGCAGTTCTTC.

This clonotype has only a few counts. The V gene is TRBV2, the J gene TRBJ2-3; D not resolved. Looked up from germline, CDR1 is SNHLY and CDR2 is FYNNEI. The length of the CDR3 is 13 residues. V was shortened by 8 bases and J by 1 base, with 10 bases between the two germline ends. CDR3 residues: CASQYTGTDTQYF. Written as DNA, the CDR3 is TGTGCCAGCCAATACACCGGCACAGATACGCAGTATTTT.

The V and J genes are TRBV2 and TRBJ2-7; D may correspond to TRBD1 or TRBD2 (6 bases each). Trimming removed 10 bases from V and 1 base from J, with 20 bases in between. Germline V lookup: CDR1 SNHLY, CDR2 FYNNEI. There are 15 residues in the CDR3. The CDR3 loop is CATRRGGGGSYEQYF. In nucleotides, the CDR3 is TGTGCCACCCGAAGGGGCGGAGGGGGATCCTACGAGCAGTACTTC.

The V call is TRBV7-2, the J call TRBJ2-7, with 8 nucleotides matching TRBD2. This CDR3 has 15 amino acids. With 2 bases clipped from V and 3 bases from J, the junction kept 6 bases outside the gene matches. Germline V gives CDR1 SGHTA, CDR2 FQGNSA. The CDR3 sequence is CASSLRTSPNYEQYF. The CDR3 nucleotides read TGTGCCAGCAGCTTAAGGACTAGCCCTAACTACGAGCAGTACTTC. Supplemented by reference TRBV7-2 and TRBJ2-7, the full variable domain reads GAGVSQSPSNKVTEKGKDVELRCDPISGHTALYWYRQSLGQGLEFLIYFQGNSAPDKSGLPSDRFSAERTGGSVSTLTIQRTQQEDSAVYLCASSLRTSPNYEQYFGPGTRLTVT.

The chain combines TRBV29-1 with TRBJ2-7, with D tentatively TRBD1 (5 bases). The better agreement between TRBJ2-4 and the DNA end casts doubt on the J call. Looked up from germline, CDR1 is SQVTM and CDR2 is ANQGSEA. The CDR3 is made up of 11 amino acids. CDR3 DNA: TGCAGCGTTGAAGTAGGGGACATTCAGTACTTC. Translating it yields CSVEVGDIQYF.

This clonotype was seen more than once but under ten times. This sequence joins TRBV2 and TRBJ1-6; D gene ambiguous. The CDR3 consists of 13 residues. In germline, CDR1 is SNHLY, CDR2 FYNNEI. V was clipped by 0 bases and J by 8 bases, with 5 bases between them. The CDR3 bases are TGTGCCAGCAGTGAAGCGCGGCATTCACCCCTCCACTTT. Translation gives CASSEARHSPLHF.

The chain joins TRBV7-8 to TRBJ1-2; 7 nucleotides line up with TRBD1. This CDR3 is built from 16 residues. V shed 1 base, J shed 5 bases, and the junction held 10 bases outside the gene matches. Germline-derived CDR1 and CDR2 are SGHVS and FQNEAQ. This CDR3 is CASSLGQGRIYYGYTF. As DNA, the CDR3 is TGTGCCAGCAGCTTAGGACAGGGCCGGATCTATTATGGCTACACCTTC.

The genes are TRBV10-3 and TRBJ2-6; D could derive from TRBD1 or TRBD2 (5 bases each). In germline, CDR1 is ENHRY, CDR2 SYGVKD. Trimming left V 4 bases short and J 1 base short, with 11 bases between. The CDR3 length is 16 residues. The CDR3 region is CAISGGRQSGANVLTF. As DNA, the CDR3 is TGTGCCATCAGTGGGGGACGGCAGTCTGGGGCCAACGTCCTGACTTTC.

The V call is TRBV7-2, the J call TRBJ2-5; 9 bases fit TRBD2. Looked up from germline, CDR1 is SGHTA and CDR2 is FQGNSA. The V and J ends lost 8 bases and 4 bases, in that order; junction bases with no gene match: 14. The CDR3 loop spans 16 amino acids. The CDR3 here is CASFSPRGRAGETQYF. CDR3 coding DNA: TGTGCCAGCTTTTCCCCTCGCGGGAGGGCCGGAGAGACCCAGTACTTC.

The rearrangement uses TRBV20-1 and TRBJ2-7; the D is unclear. In germline, CDR1 is DFQATT, CDR2 SNEGSKA (reference sequence). CDR3 size: 14 residues. Trimming removed 6 bases at V and 2 bases at J, with 17 bases between. The CDR3 DNA reads TGCAGTGCCTCGATGTCCGGGTTGCCCTACGAGCAGTACTTC. As protein: CSASMSGLPYEQYF.

Only one count was recorded for this clonotype. V is TRBV7-9 and J is TRBJ2-1; 9 positions agree with TRBD2. The CDR3 is 15 residues long. With V trimmed by 3 bases and J by 8 bases, 8 bases remained unmatched. Germline V gene lookup returns CDR1 SEHNR and CDR2 FQNEAQ (reference sequence). The CDR3 loop is CASSFLAGSYDEQFF. CDR3 coding DNA: TGTGCCAGCAGCTTCCTAGCGGGGTCGTATGATGAGCAGTTCTTC.

This rearrangement joins TRBV12-3 or TRBV12-4 to TRBJ1-1; no clear D. Trimming pared 3 bases from V and 10 bases from J, leaving 12 bases between. The length of the CDR3 is 12 residues. CDR3 nucleotide sequence: TGTGCCAGCAGTTTTGGAGAGAGTGGAGCTTTCTTT. It specifies CASSFGESGAFF.

This rearrangement joins TRBV2 to TRBJ1-1; D is unresolved. V was shortened by 8 bases and J by 5 bases, with 12 bases between the two germline ends. This CDR3 is 12 amino acids long. The germline gives CDR1 SNHLY, CDR2 FYNNEI. CDR3 residues: CASAKERTEAFF. CDR3 coding DNA: TGTGCCAGCGCAAAAGAGCGGACTGAAGCTTTCTTT.

The V and J genes are TRBV12-3 or TRBV12-4 and TRBJ2-3, with D uncertain. CDR3 size: 15 residues. The germline V and J ends were trimmed by 4 bases and 2 bases, with 13 bases remaining between them. In nucleotides, the CDR3 is TGTGCCAGCAGTTCGCAGTTTCTCTACACAGATACGCAGTATTTT. The encoded protein is CASSSQFLYTDTQYF.

The chain has TRBV5-1 and TRBJ2-5; TRBD1 matches at 9 bases. Trimming removed 0 bases from V and 11 bases from J; junction bases left unmatched: 14. The CDR3 spans 16 residues. CDR1 is SGHRS and CDR2 is YFSETQ in the germline V gene. The DNA of the CDR3 is TGCGCCAGCAGCTTGGGGTTACGGGACAGGGAGCGCAAGCAGTACTTC. Translating gives CASSLGLRDRERKQYF.

This chain uses TRBV12-3 or TRBV12-4 with TRBJ1-2; 10 bases are shared with TRBD1. V gave up 3 bases and J gave up 1 base; unmatched junction bases: 20. The CDR3 is made up of 21 amino acids. CDR3: CASSFPPTTGTGAFINYGYTF. Here the CDR3 DNA reads TGTGCCAGCAGTTTCCCCCCTACTACCGGGACAGGGGCCTTTATTAACTATGGCTACACCTTC.

The chain has TRBV10-3 and TRBJ1-5; D is perhaps TRBD1 (5 bases). From germline, CDR1 is ENHRY and CDR2 SYGVKD. V gave up 0 bases and J gave up 7 bases, with 10 bases separating them. This CDR3 contains 14 residues. CDR3 in amino acids: CAISESTEKQPQHF. CDR3 in DNA: TGTGCCATCAGTGAGTCGACAGAAAAACAGCCCCAGCATTTT.

The genes are TRBV28 and TRBJ1-2; D perhaps matches TRBD1 (5 bases). V was shortened by 2 bases and J by 8 bases, with 6 bases between the two germline ends. CDR1 MDHEN and CDR2 SYDVKM come from the germline V gene. The CDR3 totals 11 residues. The CDR3 nucleotides are TGTGCCAGCAGTTTAAGGACAGGCTACACCTTC. Encoded protein: CASSLRTGYTF.

The V gene is TRBV3-1, the J gene TRBJ2-5, with D hard to call. Germline V lookup: CDR1 LGHDT, CDR2 YNNKEL (reference sequence). The CDR3 runs to 12 residues. V gave up 4 bases and J gave up 9 bases, with 12 bases separating them. CDR3 in DNA: TGTGCCAGCAGCCCTGGAGTTGCGTCCCAGTACTTC. It translates to CASSPGVASQYF.

V gene TRBV9 combines with J gene TRBJ1-2, with D perhaps matching TRBD1 (5 bases). This CDR3 contains 15 residues. V was cut by 3 bases and J by 5 bases, with 17 bases left in between. CDR1 and CDR2 (germline): SGDLS, YYNGEE. CDR3 DNA: TGTGCCAGCAGCGAAGAGCAGGGTAGTGCGTATGGCTACACCTTC. It encodes CASSEEQGSAYGYTF.

The chain has TRBV28 and TRBJ2-7; D gene ambiguous. Germline values: CDR1 MDHEN, CDR2 SYDVKM. The CDR3 loop spans 14 amino acids. Trimming pared 5 bases from V and 0 bases from J, leaving 11 bases between. DNA of the CDR3: TGTGCCAGCAGTGGTCATAGGAGCTCCTACGAGCAGTACTTC. Amino acid sequence: CASSGHRSSYEQYF.

This clonotype was detected a few times. V and J are TRBV15 and TRBJ2-4, with 9 bases matching TRBD1. From germline, CDR1 is LNHNV and CDR2 YYDKDF (reference sequence). J was trimmed by 13 bases and V by 0 bases; bases with no gene match: 10. This CDR3 region has 15 residues. CDR3 region: CATSRETGTGREQYF. Written as DNA, the CDR3 is TGTGCCACCAGCAGAGAAACCGGGACAGGGAGGGAGCAGTACTTC.

The chain couples TRBV5-1 to TRBJ2-3; TRBD1 or TRBD2 may be the D gene (5 bases each). The CDR3 is 16 amino acids. Trimming removed 0 bases at V and 3 bases at J, with 14 bases between. Per germline, CDR1 SGHRS and CDR2 YFSETQ. CDR3 loop: CASSLDGGANTDTQYF. The DNA of the CDR3 is TGCGCCAGCAGCTTGGATGGGGGTGCGAATACAGATACGCAGTATTTT.

There are a few counts of this clonotype. The chain is built from TRBV7-9 and TRBJ2-7, with a tentative D call TRBD2 (5 bases). The CDR3 extends over 16 amino acids. V shed 10 bases and J shed 0 bases, with 22 bases lying between them. Germline V gives CDR1 SEHNR, CDR2 FQNEAQ (reference sequence). CDR3 in amino acids: CAISGVRRMPSYEQYF. Written as DNA, the CDR3 is TGTGCCATCTCCGGGGTGAGGAGAATGCCCTCCTACGAGCAGTACTTC. The variable domain in full, with the rest retrieved from reference TRBV7-9 and TRBJ2-7, is DTGVSQNPRHKITKRGQNVTFRCDPISEHNRLYWYRQTLGQGPEFLTYFQNEAQLEKSRLLSDRFSAERPKGSFSTLEIQRTEQGDSAMYLCAISGVRRMPSYEQYFGPGTRLTVT.

This chain joins TRBV12-3 or TRBV12-4 and TRBJ2-5, with 7 bases matching TRBD1. The CDR3 contains 16 residues. V lost 5 bases to trimming and J lost 0 bases; unmatched junction nucleotides: 9. CDR3 sequence (DNA): TGTGCCAGCAGTGTAGACAGGGAATCGTACCAAGAGACCCAGTACTTC. Translating it yields CASSVDRESYQETQYF.